The clone carrying this T cell receptor (beta chain) has only a few counts. Its antigen is undetermined. The junction differs from germline at one of its ends, possibly a read error. The record originates from a study of molecular identifiers for immune sequencing clone quantification. Study-wide results and caveats: Clone sizes that are highly expanded could be underestimated when identical TCR molecules share a barcode.

TCRdb reprocessed the PCR reads with MiXCR, giving one entry per CDR3 protein. The sample consists of about 640,000 distinct CDR3 sequences, about 20% of them appearing once. Germline CDR1 and CDR2: MGHRA and YSYEKL. The CDR3 consists of 14 residues. V is TRBV4-1 and J is TRBJ1-4; D uncertain. The specimen sequenced was naive CD8+ T cells from blood, with Jurkat cell RNA spiked in. Subset noted: FACS-sorted CD8+CD4-CCR7+CD45RA+ naive T cells. The source of this sequence is a human donor in good health. Some libraries in this study had Jurkat cell RNA spiked in. The CDR3 sequence: CASRQDSPNEKLFF. In DNA, the CDR3 is TGCGCCAGCAGGCAAGATTCTCCTAATGAAAAACTGTTTTTT.